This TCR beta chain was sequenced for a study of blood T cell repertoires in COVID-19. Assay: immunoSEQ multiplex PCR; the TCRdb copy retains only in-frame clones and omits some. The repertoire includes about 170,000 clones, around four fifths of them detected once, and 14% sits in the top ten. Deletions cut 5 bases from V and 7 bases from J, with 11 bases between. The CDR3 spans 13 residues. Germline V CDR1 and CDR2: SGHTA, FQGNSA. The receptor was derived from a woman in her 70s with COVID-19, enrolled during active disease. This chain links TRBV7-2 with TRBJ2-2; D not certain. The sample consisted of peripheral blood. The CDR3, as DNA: TGTGCCAGCAGCCCTCAGCGAGGCGGGGAGCTGTTTTTT. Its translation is CASSPQRGGELFF.